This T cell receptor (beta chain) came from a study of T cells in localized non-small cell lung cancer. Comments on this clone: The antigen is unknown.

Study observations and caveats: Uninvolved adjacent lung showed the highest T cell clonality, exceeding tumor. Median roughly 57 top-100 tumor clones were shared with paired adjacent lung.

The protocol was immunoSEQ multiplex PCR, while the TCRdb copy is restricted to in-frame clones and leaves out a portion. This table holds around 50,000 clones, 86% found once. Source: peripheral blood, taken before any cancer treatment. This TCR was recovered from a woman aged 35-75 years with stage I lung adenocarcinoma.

DNA of the CDR3: TGTGCCAGCAACTCCCAGGGCCGCAACACTGAAGCTTTCTTT. Translation gives CASNSQGRNTEAFF. This chain connects TRBV19 to TRBJ1-1, with D perhaps matching TRBD1 (5 bases). CDR3 size: 14 residues. Trimming cost V 9 bases and J 2 bases, with 16 bases left between them. CDR1 is LNHDA and CDR2 is SQIVND in the germline V gene (reference sequence).